This section outlines one T cell receptor (beta chain) sequence together with its context. Its antigen remains unidentified. Germline-derived CDR1 and CDR2 are SGDLS and YYNGEE. The junction had 3 bases not matched to a gene; V was cut back by 3 bases and J by 5 bases. The CDR3 sequence is 13 residues long. The data stem from a study of shared clonotypes between healthy human individuals. Sequencing was performed with immunoSEQ multiplex PCR; in TCRdb, only in-frame clones are kept and a portion is missing. The table shows about 340,000 clones, with roughly 80% occurring only once. Notes on the study in general: Inspection by rarefaction showed sorted-subset sequencing to be incomplete despite large depth. Only a few donors were included, so the genetic and exposure-history diversity represented was limited.

The specimen was memory CD4+ T cells sorted from blood. Subset indicated: CD45RA-negative fraction. V and J are TRBV9 and TRBJ2-5; 8 nucleotides line up with TRBD1. The TCR was taken from a man under 40 in good health. CDR3 DNA sequence: TGTGCCAGCAGCGCGCGACAGGGGGAGACCCAGTACTTC. Protein sequence: CASSARQGETQYF.